The source of this T cell receptor (beta chain) is a study of blood T cell repertoires in COVID-19. Here immunoSEQ multiplex PCR was the method, and the copy in TCRdb shows in-frame clones only, minus some. The sample holds 150,000 to 160,000 clones; about 85% are singletons and the top ten take about 0.63%. V shed 0 bases and J 0 bases; nucleotides not matched to a gene: 3. CDR3 size: 16 residues. The germline V gene encodes CDR1 SGDLS and CDR2 YYNGEE. The sequence came from a man in his fifties or sixties with COVID-19, enrolled during active disease. The chain is built from TRBV9 and TRBJ1-3, with TRBD1 matching over 7 bases. The sample taken for sequencing was peripheral blood. The CDR3 here is CASSVEGTDSGNTIYF. CDR3 nucleotide sequence: TGTGCCAGCAGCGTAGAGGGGACAGACTCTGGAAACACCATATATTTT.